This paragraph reports one T cell receptor (beta chain). The data derive from a study of blood T cell repertoires in COVID-19. Overall study: Acute and convalescent COVID-19 samples came from the United States, Italy and Spain. PBMCs, B-cell-depleted T cells, or T cells were the source of the cDNA or gDNA that made up the material.

Original methodology: Amplification of reference gene primers provided the estimated nucleated cell counts. Assay: immunoSEQ multiplex PCR; the TCRdb copy retains only in-frame clones and omits some. Clonal size and the V and J genes are those of that table, whereas D and trimming came from the DNA. The sample gives 150,000 to 180,000 clones, roughly 84% of which show up once; 9% to 14% is in the top ten. Sequenced material: peripheral blood. The sequence was obtained from a woman aged 60 to 75 with COVID-19, enrolled during active disease.

The CDR3 reads CASSGRAGPPYEQYF. DNA of the CDR3: TGTGCCAGCAGCGGTAGGGCGGGCCCCCCCTACGAGCAGTACTTC. The chain employs TRBV9 and TRBJ2-7; the D gene is possibly TRBD2 (5 bases). The germline CDR1 and CDR2 sequences are SGDLS and YYNGEE. This CDR3 region has 15 residues. Trimming took off 3 bases at V and 2 bases at J, with 15 bases between the two ends.